A single sample is the source of the 4 T cell receptor beta chains below, sequenced in a study of long-term antiretroviral therapy in people with HIV. Investigators performed immunoSEQ version v3.0 at survey level. Assay used: immunoSEQ multiplex PCR; TCRdb lists only in-frame clones, some missing. The table shows under 13,000 clones, with around 82% occurring only once. The sequencing used unsorted PBMCs, collected 1.8 years after starting antiretroviral therapy. The receptors shown here come from a man aged 40-55 years with HIV.

The V call is TRBV5-1, the J call TRBJ2-2; 7 bases line up with TRBD1. V lost 2 bases and J lost 2; bases outside the gene matches: 3. The CDR3 is made up of 15 amino acids. Looked up from germline, CDR1 is SGHRS and CDR2 is YFSETQ. In DNA form, the CDR3 reads TGCGCCAGCAGCTTCCGGGACAGCAACACCGGGGAGCTGTTTTTT. Residues: CASSFRDSNTGELFF.

The rearrangement links TRBV27 to TRBJ2-3, with 9 bases identical to TRBD2. The CDR3 extends over 17 amino acids. Germline lookup yields CDR1 MNHEY and CDR2 SMNVEV (reference sequence). The J segment lost 4 bases and the V segment lost 4 bases, leaving 12 bases of the junction unmatched. The CDR3 region is CASSSILAGMRADTQYF. In DNA, the CDR3 is TGTGCCAGCAGTTCGATACTAGCGGGTATGCGAGCAGATACGCAGTATTTT.

In DNA, the CDR3 is TGCGCCAGCAGCCAAGTCCCGGGGGGTGTCACTGAAGCTTTCTTT. Translation: CASSQVPGGVTEAFF. The chain has TRBV4-1 and TRBJ1-1, with D possibly matching TRBD1 (5 bases). Trimming left V 1 base short and J 4 bases short, with 13 bases between. Germline CDR1 is MGHRA and CDR2 is YSYEKL. This CDR3 has 15 residues.

CDR3 nucleotide sequence: TGTGCCAGCAGGAGACTAGCGGGAGTGGGAACCGGGGAGCTGTTTTTT. It specifies CASRRLAGVGTGELFF. The J gene is TRBJ2-2, the V gene TRBV28; TRBD2 agrees at 12 bases. Per the germline V gene, CDR1 is MDHEN and CDR2 is SYDVKM. V trimming: 6 bases; J trimming: 5 bases; junction bases outside the gene matches: 7. This CDR3 has 16 amino acids.